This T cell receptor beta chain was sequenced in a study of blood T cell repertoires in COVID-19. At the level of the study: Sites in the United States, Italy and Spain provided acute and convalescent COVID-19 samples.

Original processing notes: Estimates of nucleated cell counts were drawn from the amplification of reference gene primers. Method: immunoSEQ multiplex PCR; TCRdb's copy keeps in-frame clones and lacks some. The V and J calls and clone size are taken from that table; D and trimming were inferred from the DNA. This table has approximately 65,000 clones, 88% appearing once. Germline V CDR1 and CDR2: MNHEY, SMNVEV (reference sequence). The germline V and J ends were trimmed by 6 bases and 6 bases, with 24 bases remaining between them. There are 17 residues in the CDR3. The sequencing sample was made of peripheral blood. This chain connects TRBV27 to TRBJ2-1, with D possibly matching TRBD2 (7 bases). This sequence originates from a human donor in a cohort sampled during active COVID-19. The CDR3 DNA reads TGTGCCAGCAGCCAGAGGGGGGGGCGGCTGGCCGGCAATGAGCAGTTCTTC. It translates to CASSQRGGRLAGNEQFF.